The T cell receptor (beta chain) under discussion was sequenced for a study of vaccination effects on CD4 cells after COVID-19. The trim removed 7 bases at V and 3 bases at J, leaving 7 bases unmatched. CDR1 is SQVTM and CDR2 is ANQGSEA in the germline V gene. CDR3 length: 14 amino acids. Pools of viral peptides were used by the ViraFEST assay to expand antigen-specific CD4+ T cells ahead of sequencing. Isolating CD4+ T cells followed 9 to 11 days of culture. Vaccine recipients had no previous SARS-CoV-2 infection; their nucleocapsid antibodies were negative. This clone appeared a single time. Its matching antigen is unknown. Measured with immunoSEQ multiplex PCR; TCRdb has only the in-frame clones, and not every one. The data show 50,000 to 75,000 clones, about four fifths seen once.

Material: CD4+ T cells from PBMCs cultured with HCoV-229E spike peptides, obtained before COVID-19 vaccination. The clonotype comes from a human donor who received a COVID-19 vaccine. The chain uses TRBV29-1 and TRBJ2-2; 8 bases match TRBD1. CDR3 protein: CSGVPDRDTGELFF. The CDR3 DNA reads as TGCAGCGGTGTGCCGGACAGGGACACCGGGGAGCTGTTTTTT.